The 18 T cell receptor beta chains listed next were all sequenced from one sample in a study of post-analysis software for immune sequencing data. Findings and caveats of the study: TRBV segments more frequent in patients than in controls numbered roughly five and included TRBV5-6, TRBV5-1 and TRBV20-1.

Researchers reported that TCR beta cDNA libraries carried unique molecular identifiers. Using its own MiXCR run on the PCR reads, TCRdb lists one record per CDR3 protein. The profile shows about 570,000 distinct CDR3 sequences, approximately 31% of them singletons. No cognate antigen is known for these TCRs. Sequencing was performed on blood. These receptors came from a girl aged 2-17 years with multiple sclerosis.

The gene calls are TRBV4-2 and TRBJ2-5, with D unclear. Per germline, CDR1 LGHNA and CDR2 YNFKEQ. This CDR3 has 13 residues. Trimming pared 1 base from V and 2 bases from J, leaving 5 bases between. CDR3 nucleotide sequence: TGTGCCAGCAGCCAAGTCTCACAAGAGACCCAGTACTTC. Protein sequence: CASSQVSQETQYF.

The CDR3 DNA reads TGTGCCAGCAGGAAGACAACTCCTTCTGAAGCTTTCTTT. As protein: CASRKTTPSEAFF. V and J are TRBV6-6 and TRBJ1-1; D is unclear. V was clipped by 6 bases and J by 6 bases, with 14 bases between them. This CDR3 is built from 13 residues. Germline V gene lookup returns CDR1 MNHNY and CDR2 SVGAGI (reference sequence).

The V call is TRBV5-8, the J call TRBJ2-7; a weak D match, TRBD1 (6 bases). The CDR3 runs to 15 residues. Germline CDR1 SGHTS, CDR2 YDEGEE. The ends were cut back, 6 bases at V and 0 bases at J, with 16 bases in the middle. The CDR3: CASKKPGVGSYEQYF. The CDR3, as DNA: TGTGCCAGCAAAAAACCAGGGGTGGGCTCCTACGAGCAGTACTTC.

CDR3 amino acids: CASSQEQIPGANVLTF. CDR3 DNA: TGCGCCAGCAGCCAAGAACAGATTCCTGGGGCCAACGTCCTGACTTTC. This rearrangement joins TRBV4-1 to TRBJ2-6; D is ambiguous. Per germline, CDR1 MGHRA and CDR2 YSYEKL. The CDR3 sequence is 16 residues long. Trimming left V 0 bases short and J 2 bases short, with 8 bases between.

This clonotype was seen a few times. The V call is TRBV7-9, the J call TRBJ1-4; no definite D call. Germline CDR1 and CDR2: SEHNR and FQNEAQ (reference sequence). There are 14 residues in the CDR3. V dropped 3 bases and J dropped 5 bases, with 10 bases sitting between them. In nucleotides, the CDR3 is TGTGCCAGCAGCTTTCCCGGAGGGAATGAAAAACTGTTTTTT. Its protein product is CASSFPGGNEKLFF.

The CDR3 here is CSAPGAYGYTF. The DNA for the CDR3 is TGCAGTGCGCCAGGGGCCTATGGCTACACCTTC. V usage is TRBV20-1 and J usage is TRBJ1-2, with D possibly being TRBD1 (6 bases). Germline V CDR1 and CDR2: DFQATT, SNEGSKA (reference sequence). The CDR3 covers 11 residues. Trimming removed 6 bases from V and 4 bases from J, with 9 bases in between.

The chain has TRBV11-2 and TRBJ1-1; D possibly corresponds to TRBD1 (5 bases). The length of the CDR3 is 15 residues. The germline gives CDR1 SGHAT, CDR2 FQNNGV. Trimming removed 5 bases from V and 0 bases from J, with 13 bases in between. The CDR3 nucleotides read TGTGCCAGCAGCGTCCGACAGCAGATGAACACTGAAGCTTTCTTT. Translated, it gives CASSVRQQMNTEAFF.

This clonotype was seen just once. The CDR3 sequence is CASSFLTGLDNEQFF. In DNA, the CDR3 is TGTGCCAGCAGCTTCCTGACAGGGTTGGACAATGAGCAGTTCTTC. This chain connects TRBV7-9 to TRBJ2-1; 7 bases are shared with TRBD1. From germline, CDR1 is SEHNR and CDR2 FQNEAQ (reference sequence). The CDR3 length is 15 residues. V dropped 3 bases and J dropped 5; count of bases not matched to a gene: 7.

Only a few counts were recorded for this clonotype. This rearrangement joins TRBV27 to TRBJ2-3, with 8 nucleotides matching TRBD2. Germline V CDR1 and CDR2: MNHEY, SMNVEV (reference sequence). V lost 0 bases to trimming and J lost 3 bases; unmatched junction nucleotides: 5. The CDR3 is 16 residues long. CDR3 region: CASSLSLAGGTDTQYF. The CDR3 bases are TGTGCCAGCAGTTTATCTCTAGCGGGCGGAACAGATACGCAGTATTTT.

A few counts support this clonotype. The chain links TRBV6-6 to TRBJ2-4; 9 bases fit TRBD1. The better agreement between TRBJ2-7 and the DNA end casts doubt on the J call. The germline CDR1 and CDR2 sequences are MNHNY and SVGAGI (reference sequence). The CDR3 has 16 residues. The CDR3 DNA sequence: TGTGCCAGCAGTTACTGGGGACAGGGTGGCCCTAACGAGCAGTACTTC. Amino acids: CASSYWGQGGPNEQYF.

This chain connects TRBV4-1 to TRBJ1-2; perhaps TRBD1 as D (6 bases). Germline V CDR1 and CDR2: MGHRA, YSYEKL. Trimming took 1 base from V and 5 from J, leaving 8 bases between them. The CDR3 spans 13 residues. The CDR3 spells CASSQGTAYGYTF. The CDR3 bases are TGCGCCAGCAGCCAAGGGACAGCATATGGCTACACCTTC.

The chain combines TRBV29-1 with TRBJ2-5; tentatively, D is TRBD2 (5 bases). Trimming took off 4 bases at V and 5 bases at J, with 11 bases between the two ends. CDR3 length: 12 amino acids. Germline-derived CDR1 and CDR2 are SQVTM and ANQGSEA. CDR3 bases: TGCAGCGTTGTCGGGGAGACGGAGACCCAGTACTTC. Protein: CSVVGETETQYF.

The CDR3 region is CASSFMENSYNEQFF. CDR3 sequence (DNA): TGCGCCAGCAGCTTTATGGAGAACTCCTACAATGAGCAGTTCTTC. The chain joins TRBV5-1 to TRBJ2-1; no firm D call. This CDR3 region has 15 residues. V was pared by 2 bases and J by 0 bases, with 9 bases between. Germline CDR1 and CDR2: SGHRS and YFSETQ.

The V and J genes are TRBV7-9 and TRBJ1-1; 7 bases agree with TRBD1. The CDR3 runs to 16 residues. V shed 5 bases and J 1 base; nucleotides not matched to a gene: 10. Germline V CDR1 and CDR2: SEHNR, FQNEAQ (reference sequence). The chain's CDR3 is CASSLWGTAQNTEAFF. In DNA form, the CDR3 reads TGTGCCAGCAGCCTTTGGGGGACAGCGCAGAACACTGAAGCTTTCTTT. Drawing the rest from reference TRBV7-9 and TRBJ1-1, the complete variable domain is DTGVSQNPRHKITKRGQNVTFRCDPISEHNRLYWYRQTLGQGPEFLTYFQNEAQLEKSRLLSDRFSAERPKGSFSTLEIQRTEQGDSAMYLCASSLWGTAQNTEAFFGQGTRLTVV.

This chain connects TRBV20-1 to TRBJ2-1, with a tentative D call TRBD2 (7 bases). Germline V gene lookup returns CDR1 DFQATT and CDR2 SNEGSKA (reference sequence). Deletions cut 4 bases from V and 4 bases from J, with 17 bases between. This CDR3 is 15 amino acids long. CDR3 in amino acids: CSAIWGAGVYNEQFF. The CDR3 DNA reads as TGCAGTGCTATCTGGGGGGCGGGGGTTTACAATGAGCAGTTCTTC.

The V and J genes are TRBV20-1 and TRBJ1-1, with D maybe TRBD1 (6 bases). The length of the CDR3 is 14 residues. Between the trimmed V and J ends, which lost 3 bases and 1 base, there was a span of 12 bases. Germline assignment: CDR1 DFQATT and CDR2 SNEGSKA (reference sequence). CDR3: CSASETGRNTEAFF. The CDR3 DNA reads TGCAGTGCTAGCGAAACAGGGAGGAACACTGAAGCTTTCTTT.

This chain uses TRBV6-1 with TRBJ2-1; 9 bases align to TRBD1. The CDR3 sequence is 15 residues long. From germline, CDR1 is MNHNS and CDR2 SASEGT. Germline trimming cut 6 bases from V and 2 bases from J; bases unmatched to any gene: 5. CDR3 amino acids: CASRRDRVTYNEQFF. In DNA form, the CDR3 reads TGTGCCAGCAGGAGGGACAGGGTCACCTACAATGAGCAGTTCTTC.

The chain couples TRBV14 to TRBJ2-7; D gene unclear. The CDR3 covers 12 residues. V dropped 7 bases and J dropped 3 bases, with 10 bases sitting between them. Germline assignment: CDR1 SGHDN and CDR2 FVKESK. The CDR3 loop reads CASNPDGYEQYF. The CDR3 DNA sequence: TGTGCCAGCAACCCAGACGGCTACGAGCAGTACTTC.